Listed below are T cell receptor beta chains from one sample, sequenced in a study of blood T cell repertoires in COVID-19. Libraries were prepared by immunoSEQ multiplex PCR; TCRdb keeps only in-frame clonotypes and omits some of them. The sample lists 150,000 to 200,000 clones, roughly 80% occurring once. Sequenced sample: peripheral blood. Source of these receptors: a woman aged 40 to 50 with COVID-19, enrolled during active disease. Both conserved end residues are part of each CDR3. The D gene is left open where the match is weak. Clone size, where shown, is once, few, many, or a class for clones that have expanded.

J gene | V gene | clone size | D gene | CDR3 DNA | CDR3 protein
TRBJ2-5 | TRBV28 | . | TRBD2 | TGTGCCAGCAGGCGTCCTAGCGGGGGGTTTAGGGAGACCCAGTACTTC | CASRRPSGGFRETQYF
TRBJ2-3 | TRBV4-1 | . | . | TGCGCCAGCAGCCAAGATGTGTTGCGGTCTAGCGCAGATACGCAGTATTTT | CASSQDVLRSSADTQYF
TRBJ1-6 | TRBV7-9 | few | TRBD1 | TGTGCCAGCAGCCAGGACAGGGTGAATTCACCCCTCCACTTT | CASSQDRVNSPLHF
TRBJ2-1 | TRBV9 | . | TRBD2 | TGTGCCAGCAACAGCGGGGAGAACGACAATGAGCAGTTCTTC | CASNSGENDNEQFF
TRBJ2-1 | TRBV14 | . | TRBD2 | TGTGCCAGCAGCCAAGGGGGGGGCAATGAGCAGTTCTTC | CASSQGGGNEQFF
TRBJ1-1 | TRBV30 | . | TRBD1 | TGTGCTATGGAGGAGAGGGGGGACAGTGAAGCTTTCTTT | CAMEERGDSEAFF
TRBJ1-1 | TRBV7-9 | . | TRBD1 | TGTGCCAGTAATAGGGACAGTCTCACTGAAGCTTTCTTT | CASNRDSLTEAFF
TRBJ2-5 | TRBV5-8 | . | TRBD1 | TGTGCCACCCGTAGGGGACAGGGGATATCAAAGGAGACCCAGTACTTC | CATRRGQGISKETQYF
TRBJ1-5 | TRBV6-5 | . | TRBD1 | TGTGCCAGCAGCCCCGGACAGGGGAATCAGCCCCAGCATTTT | CASSPGQGNQPQHF
TRBJ2-5 | TRBV9 | . | TRBD2 | TGTGCCAGCAACATCGGGGGGGAGTGGATCCAAGAGACCCAGTACTTC | CASNIGGEWIQETQYF
TRBJ1-1 | TRBV11-2 | once | TRBD1 | TGTGCCAGCAGCTTTGGAGGGACAGCTAACACTGAAGCTTTCTTT | CASSFGGTANTEAFF
TRBJ2-3 | TRBV3-1/TRBV3-2 | . | . | TGTGCCAGCAGCCAAGCTGGGGGACAGCAGTATTTT | CASSQAGGQQYF
TRBJ1-4 | TRBV27 | . | . | TGTGCCAGCAGTTCAACTTCAAGTAATGAAAAACTGTTTTTT | CASSSTSSNEKLFF
TRBJ1-3 | TRBV5-6 | . | . | TGTGCCAGCAAGGAACAGCAGGGAAACACCATATATTTT | CASKEQQGNTIYF
TRBJ1-2 | TRBV3-1/TRBV3-2 | . | TRBD1 | TGTGCCAGCAGTCCAAGGGACAGGGGTAACTATGGCTACACCTTC | CASSPRDRGNYGYTF
TRBJ1-6 | TRBV7-8 | . | . | TGTGCCAGCAGCATAAGGGACACTTCACCCCTCCACTTT | CASSIRDTSPLHF
TRBJ1-5 | TRBV3-1/TRBV3-2 | few | . | TGTGCCAGCAGCCAAGATCCAGGGGACCATCAGCCCCAGCATTTT | CASSQDPGDHQPQHF
TRBJ1-2 | TRBV30 | . | TRBD1 | TGTGCCTTGCCGGGACAGGGAAACGGCTACACCTTC | CALPGQGNGYTF
TRBJ2-1 | TRBV27 | . | TRBD1 | TGTGCCAGCAGTTTGCGGACCGGGACAGGGTTGAGCAATGAGCAGTTCTTC | CASSLRTGTGLSNEQFF
TRBJ2-2 | TRBV24-1 | . | TRBD1 | TGTGCCACCAGTCGACAGGGCGACACCGGGGAGCTGTTTTTT | CATSRQGDTGELFF
TRBJ2-5 | TRBV6-5 | . | TRBD2 | TGTGCCAGCAGTTGGACTAGCTTGGAGACCCAGTACTTC | CASSWTSLETQYF
TRBJ1-1 | TRBV29-1 | . | TRBD1 | TGCAGCGTTGAAGTGCGGGGACAGGGGGTGGTCACTGAAGCTTTCTTT | CSVEVRGQGVVTEAFF
TRBJ2-5 | TRBV5-6 | . | TRBD2 | TGTGCCAGCAGCACGGGACTAGCGGGTATGACCGGAGAGACCCAGTACTTC | CASSTGLAGMTGETQYF
TRBJ2-1 | TRBV7-6 | once | . | TGTGCCAGCAGCTTAGAGGGACTTGGTTTAGATGAGCAGTTCTTC | CASSLEGLGLDEQFF
TRBJ2-1 | TRBV11-2 | . | TRBD2 | TGTGCCAGCAGCCTGGGGACTAGCAGAAACAATGAGCAGTTCTTC | CASSLGTSRNNEQFF
TRBJ2-1 | TRBV4-2 | . | . | TGTGCCAGCAGCCAAGATCCCGGACAGCACACCTACAATGAGCAGTTCTTC | CASSQDPGQHTYNEQFF
TRBJ2-2 | TRBV5-1 | . | TRBD2 | TGCGCCAGCAGCTTGGAACTAGCGGGAGGAGGGCTGTTTTTT | CASSLELAGGGLFF
TRBJ1-1 | TRBV25-1 | . | . | TGTGCCAGCAGTGAATACGGTACTGAAGCTTTCTTT | CASSEYGTEAFF
TRBJ1-4 | TRBV30 | . | . | TGTGCCTGGAAGCAGGAGGCATTTAATAATGAAAAACTGTTTTTT | CAWKQEAFNNEKLFF
TRBJ1-5 | TRBV19 | . | TRBD1 | TGTGCCAGTAGTATCCCCTGGACAGGGGGTAATCAGCCCCAGCATTTT | CASSIPWTGGNQPQHF
TRBJ1-6 | TRBV5-6 | . | TRBD1 | TGTGCCAGCAGCGCGGACAGGGTAAATTCACCCCTCCACTTT | CASSADRVNSPLHF
TRBJ1-2 | TRBV25-1 | once | TRBD1 | TGTGCCAGCAAAGAGGGGGGACAGAACTATGGCTACACCTTC | CASKEGGQNYGYTF
TRBJ1-5 | TRBV19 | . | . | TGTGCCACCGGATTTCCGGGGGGCTTTCAGCCCCAGCATTTT | CATGFPGGFQPQHF
TRBJ2-2 | TRBV7-6 | . | TRBD1 | TGTGCCAGCAGCCTAGGGGCGGACAGGGCCTACGGGGAGCTGTTTTTT | CASSLGADRAYGELFF
TRBJ1-3 | TRBV5-6 | . | . | TGTGCCAGCAGCTTGGGACAATACGGAAACACCATATATTTT | CASSLGQYGNTIYF
TRBJ2-2 | TRBV11-2 | . | TRBD2 | TGTGCCAGCAGCAAACTAGCGGGGGGGCTTACCGGGGAGCTGTTTTTT | CASSKLAGGLTGELFF
TRBJ1-1 | TRBV2 | . | TRBD1 | TGTGCCAGCAGTCCCAATATGAACAGGGGCACCGAAGCTTTCTTT | CASSPNMNRGTEAFF
TRBJ1-2 | TRBV9 | . | . | TGTGCCAGCAGCGTAACCCAGGGCCCGGCTGGGGCTGGCTACACCTTC | CASSVTQGPAGAGYTF
TRBJ2-1 | TRBV29-1 | . | TRBD2 | TGCAGCGTTGAAGGTGGGCTAGCGGGAGTCGGGTACAATGAGCAGTTCTTC | CSVEGGLAGVGYNEQFF
TRBJ2-7 | TRBV5-1 | . | . | TGCGCCAGCAGCTTGGCGGGGGACAGCTCCTACGAGCAGTACTTC | CASSLAGDSSYEQYF
TRBJ1-2 | TRBV19 | . | . | TGTGCCAGTAGAGACAGTTCTAACTATGGCTACACCTTC | CASRDSSNYGYTF
TRBJ1-1 | TRBV7-2 | many | TRBD1 | TGTGCCAGCAGCTTAGGTCCAGGGGGAGTCACTGAAGCTTTCTTT | CASSLGPGGVTEAFF